The T cell receptor beta chain described here comes from a study of shared clonotypes between healthy human individuals. Study results and limitations: Large sequencing depth failed to make sorted-subset sequencing complete, rarefaction showed. Sampling used blood alone; tissue repertoires probably differ.

The CDR3 has 17 amino acids. Germline V CDR1 and CDR2: SNHLY, FYNNEI. The ends were cut back, 1 base at V and 0 bases at J, with 13 bases in the middle. TCRdb's table, derived via immunoSEQ multiplex PCR, lists solely in-frame clones and lacks some. The table shows 2,500,000 or so clones, with roughly 92% occurring only once. Notes on this clone: Its antigen is not known.

Study donors comprised healthy, HIV-negative adults devoid of recent acute infection or vaccination. The clonotype comes from a man younger than 30 in good health. Some clones in this sample may be carry-over from other donors' samples. The sample taken for sequencing was naive CD4+ T cells from PBMCs. Stated subset: CD45RA+ positively selected. The chain recombines TRBV2 with TRBJ2-1, with D possibly matching TRBD1 (6 bases). The DNA for the CDR3 is TGTGCCAGCAGTGAAGAGTTGGGGGCGGGCTCCTACAATGAGCAGTTCTTC. This translates into CASSEELGAGSYNEQFF.